This T cell receptor beta chain appears in the sequencing data of a study of beta chain features in type 1 diabetes. Across the whole study: Patients did not differ from healthy donors in age, gender or cell yield.

Concerning this clone: What it recognizes is unknown.

The study reverse transcribed the entire isolated RNA, so it sequenced expressed TCRB transcripts. The protocol was immunoSEQ multiplex PCR, while the TCRdb copy is restricted to in-frame clones and leaves out a portion. The data contain fewer than 900,000 clones, roughly 16% of them singletons. Findings of the study overall: Insertions were fewer and deletions more numerous at VDJ junctions in type 1 diabetes patients.

CD45RO/CCR7/CD25/CD127/CD95/CD27 staining was used to isolate CD4+ naive, central memory, regulatory and stem cell-like memory cells by sorting. In all sorted populations, purity surpassed 95%. Sequenced input: naive CD4+ T cells from blood. This receptor was taken from a woman aged 18-30 years in good health.

CDR3 bases: TGTGCCAGCAGTCTCGCCAGGGGAAATCAGCCCCAGCATTTT. This gives the protein CASSLARGNQPQHF. The V call is TRBV2, the J call TRBJ1-5; tentative D call: TRBD1 (6 bases). Trimming removed 5 bases from V and 4 bases from J, with 12 bases in between. This CDR3 is 14 amino acids long. CDR1 is SNHLY and CDR2 is FYNNEI in the germline V gene.